This T cell receptor (beta chain) came from a study of blood T cell repertoires in COVID-19. Across the whole study: PBMCs, B-cell-depleted T cells, or T cells were the source of the cDNA or gDNA that made up the material.

Germline CDR1 reads LGHDT; CDR2 reads YNNKEL (reference sequence). This CDR3 is 15 amino acids long. V shed 1 base, J shed 0 bases, and the junction held 2 bases outside the gene matches. In the study's own analysis: It was from reference gene primer amplification that nucleated cell counts were estimated. Sequencing was performed with immunoSEQ multiplex PCR; in TCRdb, only in-frame clones are kept and a portion is missing. D and trimming come from the DNA, and the V and J calls and clone size come from that table. Among a few hundred thousand clones listed, about 91% were seen once. The study drew participants aged about 18 to 89 years from some 25 US areas. Cohorts were assigned according to the clinical history that participants reported.

The specimen was PBMCs or T cells enriched from blood (not recorded which). This chain uses TRBV3-1 (or the pseudogene TRBV3-2) with TRBJ2-7, with 8 bases that match TRBD1. The sequence was obtained from a middle-aged woman with acute COVID-19. DNA of the CDR3: TGTGCCAGCAGCCAAGCCGGGACAGGCTCCTACGAGCAGTACTTC. It codes for CASSQAGTGSYEQYF.